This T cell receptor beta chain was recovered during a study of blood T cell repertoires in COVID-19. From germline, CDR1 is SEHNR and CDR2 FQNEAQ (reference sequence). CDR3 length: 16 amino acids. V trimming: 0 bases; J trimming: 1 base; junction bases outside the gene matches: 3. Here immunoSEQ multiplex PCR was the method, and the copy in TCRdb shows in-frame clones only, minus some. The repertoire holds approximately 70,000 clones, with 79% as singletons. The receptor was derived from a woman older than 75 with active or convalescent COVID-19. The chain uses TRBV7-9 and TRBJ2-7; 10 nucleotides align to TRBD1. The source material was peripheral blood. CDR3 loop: CASSLAPGQGSYEQYF. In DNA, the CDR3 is TGTGCCAGCAGCTTAGCCCCGGGACAGGGGTCCTACGAGCAGTACTTC.